This T cell receptor beta chain was obtained from a study of cytomegalovirus exposure and HLA in healthy donors. The primer mix had 60 Vbeta and 13 Jbeta primers. Sequenced by immunoSEQ multiplex PCR; TCRdb stores in-frame clones only, minus some. Here the sample spans some 150,000 clones, under 10% being singletons. V lost 4 bases to trimming and J lost 8 bases, with 9 bases between them. CDR1 SGHTA and CDR2 FQGNSA come from the germline V gene. This CDR3 has 12 residues. This clone was detected only a few times. This sequence was found in a woman aged 40 to 50 in good health and CMV-seropositive. The chain joins TRBV7-2 to TRBJ2-1, with a tentative D call TRBD1 (6 bases). The specimen was PBMCs. CDR3 sequence (DNA): TGTGCCAGCAGCTCACGACAGGATGAGCAGTTCTTC. Encoded protein: CASSSRQDEQFF. The full variable domain, in which reference TRBV7-2 and TRBJ2-1 provide the parts outside the CDR3, is GAGVSQSPSNKVTEKGKDVELRCDPISGHTALYWYRQSLGQGLEFLIYFQGNSAPDKSGLPSDRFSAERTGGSVSTLTIQRTQQEDSAVYLCASSSRQDEQFFGPGTRLTVL.